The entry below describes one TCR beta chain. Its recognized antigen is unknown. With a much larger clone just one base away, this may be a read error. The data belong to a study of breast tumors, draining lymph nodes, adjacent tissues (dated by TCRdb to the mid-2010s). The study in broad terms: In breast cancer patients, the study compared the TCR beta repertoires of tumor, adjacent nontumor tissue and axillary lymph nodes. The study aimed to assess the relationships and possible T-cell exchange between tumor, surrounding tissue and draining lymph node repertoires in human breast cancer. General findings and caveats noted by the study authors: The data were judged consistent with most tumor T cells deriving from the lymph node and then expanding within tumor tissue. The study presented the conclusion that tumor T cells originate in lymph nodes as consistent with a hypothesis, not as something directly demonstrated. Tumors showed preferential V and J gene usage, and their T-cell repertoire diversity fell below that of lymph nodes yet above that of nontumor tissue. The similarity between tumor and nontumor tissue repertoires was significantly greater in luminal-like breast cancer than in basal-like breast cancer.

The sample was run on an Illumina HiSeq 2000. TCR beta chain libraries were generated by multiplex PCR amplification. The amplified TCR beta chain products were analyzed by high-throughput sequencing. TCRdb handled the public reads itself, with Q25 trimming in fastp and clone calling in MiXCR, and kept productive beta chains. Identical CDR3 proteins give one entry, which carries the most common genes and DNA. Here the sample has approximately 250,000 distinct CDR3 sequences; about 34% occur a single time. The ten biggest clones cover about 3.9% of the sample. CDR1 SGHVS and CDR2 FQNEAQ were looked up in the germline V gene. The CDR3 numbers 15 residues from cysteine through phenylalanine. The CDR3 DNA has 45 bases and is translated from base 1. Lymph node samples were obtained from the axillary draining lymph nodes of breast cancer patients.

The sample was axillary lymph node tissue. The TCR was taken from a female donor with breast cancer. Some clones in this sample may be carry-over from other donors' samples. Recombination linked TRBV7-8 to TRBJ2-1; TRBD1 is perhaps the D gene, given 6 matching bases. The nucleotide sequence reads TGTGCCAGCAGCTCGGACAGACGCTCCTACAATGGGCAGTTCTTC. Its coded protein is CASSSDRRSYNGQFF.